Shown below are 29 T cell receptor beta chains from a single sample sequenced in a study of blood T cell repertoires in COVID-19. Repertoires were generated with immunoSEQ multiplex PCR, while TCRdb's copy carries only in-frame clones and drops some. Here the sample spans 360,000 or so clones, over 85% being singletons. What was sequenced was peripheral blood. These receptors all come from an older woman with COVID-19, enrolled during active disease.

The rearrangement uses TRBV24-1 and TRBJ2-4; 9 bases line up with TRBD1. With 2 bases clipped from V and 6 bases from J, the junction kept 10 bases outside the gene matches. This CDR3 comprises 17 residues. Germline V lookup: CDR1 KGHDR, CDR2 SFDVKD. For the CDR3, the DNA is TGTGCCACCAGTGATTCGACCGGGACAGGGTTAAGAAACATTCAGTACTTC. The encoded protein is CATSDSTGTGLRNIQYF.

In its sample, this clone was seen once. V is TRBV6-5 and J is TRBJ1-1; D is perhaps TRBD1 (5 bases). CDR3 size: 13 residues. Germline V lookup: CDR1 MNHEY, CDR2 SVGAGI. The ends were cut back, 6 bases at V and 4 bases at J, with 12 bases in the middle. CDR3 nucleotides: TGTGCCAGCAGGAAGGGACTCCGCACTGAAGCTTTCTTT. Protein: CASRKGLRTEAFF.

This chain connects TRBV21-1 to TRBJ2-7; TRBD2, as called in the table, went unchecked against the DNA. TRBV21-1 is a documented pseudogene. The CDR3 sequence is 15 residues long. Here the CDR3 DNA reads TGTGCCAGCAGCCCACTACCGGGGAGACCCTACGAGCAGTACTTC. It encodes CASSPLPGRPYEQYF.

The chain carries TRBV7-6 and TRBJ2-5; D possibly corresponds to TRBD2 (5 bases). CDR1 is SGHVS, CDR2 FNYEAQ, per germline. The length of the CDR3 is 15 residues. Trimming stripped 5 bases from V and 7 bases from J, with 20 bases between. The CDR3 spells CASSGRDPLPGTQYF. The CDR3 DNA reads TGTGCCAGCAGCGGTCGGGATCCCTTGCCGGGGACCCAGTACTTC.

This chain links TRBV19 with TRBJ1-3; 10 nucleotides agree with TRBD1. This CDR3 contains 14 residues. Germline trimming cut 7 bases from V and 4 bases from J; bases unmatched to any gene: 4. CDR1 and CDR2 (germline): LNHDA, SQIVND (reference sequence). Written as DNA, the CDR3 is TGTGCCAGTACCGCGGACAGGGGGGGAAACACCATATATTTT. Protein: CASTADRGGNTIYF.

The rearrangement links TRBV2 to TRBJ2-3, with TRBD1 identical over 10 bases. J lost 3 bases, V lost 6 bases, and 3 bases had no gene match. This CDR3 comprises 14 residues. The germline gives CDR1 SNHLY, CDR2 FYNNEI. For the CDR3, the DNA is TGTGCCAGCAGGGGACAGGGGATGACAGATACGCAGTATTTT. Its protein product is CASRGQGMTDTQYF.

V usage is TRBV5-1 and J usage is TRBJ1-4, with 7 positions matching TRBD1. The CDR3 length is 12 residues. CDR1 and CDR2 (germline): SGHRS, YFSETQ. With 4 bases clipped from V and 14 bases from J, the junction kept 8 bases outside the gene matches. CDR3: CASSLQGTGLFF. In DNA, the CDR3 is TGCGCCAGCAGCCTACAGGGGACCGGGCTGTTTTTT.

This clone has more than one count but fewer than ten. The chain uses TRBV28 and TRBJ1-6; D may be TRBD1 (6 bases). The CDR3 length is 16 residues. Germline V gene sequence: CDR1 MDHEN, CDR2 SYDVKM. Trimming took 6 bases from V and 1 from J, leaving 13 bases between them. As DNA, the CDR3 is TGTGCCAGCAGCCGCGGGGGGCAATCCTATAATTCACCCCTCCACTTT. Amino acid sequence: CASSRGGQSYNSPLHF.

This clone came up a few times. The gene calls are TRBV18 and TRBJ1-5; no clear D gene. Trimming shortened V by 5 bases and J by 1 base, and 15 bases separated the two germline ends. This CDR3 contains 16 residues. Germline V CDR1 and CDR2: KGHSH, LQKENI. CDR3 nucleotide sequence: TGTGCCAGCTCAGTTGGGCCTCCCCCGAGCAATCAGCCCCAGCATTTT. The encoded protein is CASSVGPPPSNQPQHF. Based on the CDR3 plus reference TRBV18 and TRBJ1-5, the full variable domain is NAGVMQNPRHLVRRRGQEARLRCSPMKGHSHVYWYRQLPEEGLKFMVYLQKENIIDESGMPKERFSAEFPKEGPSILRIQQVVRGDSAAYFCASSVGPPPSNQPQHFGDGTRLSIL.

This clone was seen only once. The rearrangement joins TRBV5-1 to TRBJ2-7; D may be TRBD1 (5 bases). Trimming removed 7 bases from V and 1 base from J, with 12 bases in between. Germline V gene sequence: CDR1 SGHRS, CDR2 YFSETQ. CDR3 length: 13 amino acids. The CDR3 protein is CASGETGSYEQYF. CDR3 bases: TGCGCCAGCGGCGAAACAGGATCCTACGAGCAGTACTTC.

CDR3 protein: CASSDRRAGTDTQYF. CDR3 nucleotides: TGTGCCAGCAGTGACAGGAGGGCGGGCACAGATACGCAGTATTTT. The rearrangement uses TRBV6-4 and TRBJ2-3, with D tentatively TRBD2 (6 bases). Germline-derived CDR1 and CDR2 are MRHNA and SNTAGT. Trimming took 2 bases from V and 1 from J, leaving 10 bases between them. The CDR3 is 15 residues long.

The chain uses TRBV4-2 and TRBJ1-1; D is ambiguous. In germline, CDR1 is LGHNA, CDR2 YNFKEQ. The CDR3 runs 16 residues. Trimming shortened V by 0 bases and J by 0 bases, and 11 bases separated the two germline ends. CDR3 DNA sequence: TGTGCCAGCAGCCAAGATCTGAGAGAAGTGAACACTGAAGCTTTCTTT. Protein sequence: CASSQDLREVNTEAFF.

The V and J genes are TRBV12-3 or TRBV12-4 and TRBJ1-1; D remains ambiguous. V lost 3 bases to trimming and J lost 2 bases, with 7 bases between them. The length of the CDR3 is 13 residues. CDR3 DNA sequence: TGTGCCAGCAGTTTTTATACTAACACTGAAGCTTTCTTT. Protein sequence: CASSFYTNTEAFF.

The CDR3 nucleotides are TGTGCCAGTAGTAGCCCCTCGTGGGGCTCGTATGGCTACACCTTC. Encoded protein: CASSSPSWGSYGYTF. This chain links TRBV19 with TRBJ1-2, with D possibly TRBD1 on 5 matching bases. V gave up 4 bases and J gave up 5 bases, with 17 bases separating them. CDR3 length: 15 amino acids. Per the germline V gene, CDR1 is LNHDA and CDR2 is SQIVND (reference sequence).

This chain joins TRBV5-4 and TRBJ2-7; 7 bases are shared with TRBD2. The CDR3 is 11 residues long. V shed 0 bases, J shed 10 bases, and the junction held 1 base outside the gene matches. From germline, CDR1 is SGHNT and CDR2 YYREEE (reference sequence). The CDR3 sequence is CASSLGLAQYF. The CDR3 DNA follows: TGTGCCAGCAGCTTGGGACTAGCCCAGTACTTC.

The CDR3 loop is CASSLQGTVPTYEQYF. In DNA, the CDR3 is TGCGCCAGCAGCCTACAGGGGACGGTACCTACCTACGAGCAGTACTTC. The rearrangement joins TRBV5-1 to TRBJ2-7; 7 bases are a match to TRBD1. V was pared by 4 bases and J by 2 bases, with 12 bases of the junction left unmatched. Germline assignment: CDR1 SGHRS and CDR2 YFSETQ. CDR3 length: 16 amino acids.

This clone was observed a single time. CDR3 bases: TGTGCCAGCTCAACAGGGGGCAACTATGGCTACACCTTC. It yields the protein CASSTGGNYGYTF. J is TRBJ1-2 and V is TRBV18; 9 positions match TRBD1. The CDR3 has 13 amino acids. Germline lookup yields CDR1 KGHSH and CDR2 LQKENI. The junction had 0 bases not matched to a gene; V was cut back by 5 bases and J by 2 bases.

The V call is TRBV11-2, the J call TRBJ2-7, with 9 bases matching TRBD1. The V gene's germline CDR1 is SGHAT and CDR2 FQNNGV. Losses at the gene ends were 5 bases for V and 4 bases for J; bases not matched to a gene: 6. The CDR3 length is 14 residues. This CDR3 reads CASSPGQGNYEQYF. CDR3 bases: TGTGCCAGCAGCCCGGGACAGGGAAATTACGAGCAGTACTTC.

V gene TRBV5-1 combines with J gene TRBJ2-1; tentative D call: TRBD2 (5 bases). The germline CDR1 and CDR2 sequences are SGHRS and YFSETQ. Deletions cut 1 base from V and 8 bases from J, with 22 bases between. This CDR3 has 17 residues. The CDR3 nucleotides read TGCGCCAGCAGCTTGAGTCCCGGGAAAGACGGTTCCGATGAGCAGTTCTTC. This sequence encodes CASSLSPGKDGSDEQFF.

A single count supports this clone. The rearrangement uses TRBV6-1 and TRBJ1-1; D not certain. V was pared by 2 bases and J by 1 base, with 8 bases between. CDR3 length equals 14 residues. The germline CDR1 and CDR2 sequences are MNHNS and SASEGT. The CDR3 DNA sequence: TGTGCCAGCAGTGAACTGCACAAGAACACTGAAGCTTTCTTT. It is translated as CASSELHKNTEAFF.

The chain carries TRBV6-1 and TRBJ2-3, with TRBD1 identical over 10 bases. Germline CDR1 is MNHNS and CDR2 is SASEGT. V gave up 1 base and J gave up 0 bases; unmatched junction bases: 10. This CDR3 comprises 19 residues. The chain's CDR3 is CASSEGGDRGYLSTDTQYF. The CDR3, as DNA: TGTGCCAGCAGTGAAGGTGGGGACAGGGGATACCTCAGCACAGATACGCAGTATTTT.

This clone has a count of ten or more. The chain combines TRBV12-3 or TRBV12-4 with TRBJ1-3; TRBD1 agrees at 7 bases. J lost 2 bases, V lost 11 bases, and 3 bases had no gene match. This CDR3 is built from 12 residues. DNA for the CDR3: TGTGCCTGCGACAGGGCTGGAAACACCATATATTTT. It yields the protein CACDRAGNTIYF.

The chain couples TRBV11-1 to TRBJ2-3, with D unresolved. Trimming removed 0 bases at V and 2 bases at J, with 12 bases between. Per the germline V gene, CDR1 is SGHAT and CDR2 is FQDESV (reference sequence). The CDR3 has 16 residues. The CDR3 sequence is CASSLAGGFNTDTQYF. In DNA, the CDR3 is TGTGCCAGCAGCTTAGCTGGCGGATTCAACACAGATACGCAGTATTTT. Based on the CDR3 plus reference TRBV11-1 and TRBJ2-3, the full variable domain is EAEVAQSPRYKITEKSQAVAFWCDPISGHATLYWYRQILGQGPELLVQFQDESVVDDSQLPKDRFSAERLKGVDSTLKIQPAELGDSAMYLCASSLAGGFNTDTQYFGPGTRLTVL.

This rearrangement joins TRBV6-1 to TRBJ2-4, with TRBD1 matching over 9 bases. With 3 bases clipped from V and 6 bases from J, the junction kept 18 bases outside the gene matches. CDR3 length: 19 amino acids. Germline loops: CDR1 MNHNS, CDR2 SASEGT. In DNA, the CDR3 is TGTGCCAGCAGTGATGTTACCGGGACAGGGCTCCGCAGAGGAAACATTCAGTACTTC. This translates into CASSDVTGTGLRRGNIQYF.

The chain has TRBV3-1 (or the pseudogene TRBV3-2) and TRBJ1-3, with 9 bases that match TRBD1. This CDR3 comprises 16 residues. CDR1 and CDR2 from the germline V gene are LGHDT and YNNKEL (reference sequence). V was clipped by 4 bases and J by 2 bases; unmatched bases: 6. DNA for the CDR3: TGTGCCAGCAGCCCCGGACAGGGGACGACTGGAAACACCATATATTTT. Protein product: CASSPGQGTTGNTIYF.

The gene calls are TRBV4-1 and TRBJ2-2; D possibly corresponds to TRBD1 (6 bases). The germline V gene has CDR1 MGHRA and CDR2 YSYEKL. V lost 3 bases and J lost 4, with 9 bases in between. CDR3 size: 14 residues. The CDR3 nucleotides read TGCGCCAGCAGCCACGGACAGTTCACCGGGGAGCTGTTTTTT. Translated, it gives CASSHGQFTGELFF.

The DNA for the CDR3 is TGCAGCTCCCAGCGGGGACTAGCGGAGACCCAGTACTTC. Translated: CSSQRGLAETQYF. The chain links TRBV29-1 to TRBJ2-5; TRBD2 aligns across 10 bases. V lost 8 bases and J lost 5; bases outside the gene matches: 8. The CDR3 is 13 residues long. Germline V CDR1 and CDR2: SQVTM, ANQGSEA.

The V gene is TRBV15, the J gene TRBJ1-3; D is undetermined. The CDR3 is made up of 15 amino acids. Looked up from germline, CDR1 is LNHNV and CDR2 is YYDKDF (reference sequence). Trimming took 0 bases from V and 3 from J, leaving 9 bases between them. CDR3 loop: CATSRDRGFGNTIYF. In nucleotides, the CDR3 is TGTGCCACCAGCAGAGATCGAGGGTTTGGAAACACCATATATTTT.

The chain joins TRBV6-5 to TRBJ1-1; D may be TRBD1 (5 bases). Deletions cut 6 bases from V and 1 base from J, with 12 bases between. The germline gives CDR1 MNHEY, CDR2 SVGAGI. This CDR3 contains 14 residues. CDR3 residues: CASSPWGRNTEAFF. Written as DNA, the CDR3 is TGTGCCAGCAGCCCCTGGGGCCGGAACACTGAAGCTTTCTTT.